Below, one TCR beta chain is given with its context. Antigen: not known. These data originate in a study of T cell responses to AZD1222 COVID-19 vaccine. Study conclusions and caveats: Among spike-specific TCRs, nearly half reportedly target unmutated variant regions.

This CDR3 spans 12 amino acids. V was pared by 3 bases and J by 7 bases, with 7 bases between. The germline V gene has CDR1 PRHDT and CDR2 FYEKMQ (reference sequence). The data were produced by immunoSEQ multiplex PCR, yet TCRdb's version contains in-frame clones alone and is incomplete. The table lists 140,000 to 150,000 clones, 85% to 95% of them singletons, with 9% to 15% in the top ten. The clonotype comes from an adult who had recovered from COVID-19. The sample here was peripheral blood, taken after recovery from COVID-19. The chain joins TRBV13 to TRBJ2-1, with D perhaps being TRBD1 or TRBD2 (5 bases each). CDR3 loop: CASSFWGNEQFF. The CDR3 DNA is TGTGCCAGCAGCTTCTGGGGGAATGAGCAGTTCTTC. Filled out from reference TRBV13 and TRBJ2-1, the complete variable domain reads AAGVIQSPRHLIKEKRETATLKCYPIPRHDTVYWYQQGPGQDPQFLISFYEKMQSDKGSIPDRFSAQQFSDYHSELNMSSLELGDSALYFCASSFWGNEQFFGPGTRLTVL.